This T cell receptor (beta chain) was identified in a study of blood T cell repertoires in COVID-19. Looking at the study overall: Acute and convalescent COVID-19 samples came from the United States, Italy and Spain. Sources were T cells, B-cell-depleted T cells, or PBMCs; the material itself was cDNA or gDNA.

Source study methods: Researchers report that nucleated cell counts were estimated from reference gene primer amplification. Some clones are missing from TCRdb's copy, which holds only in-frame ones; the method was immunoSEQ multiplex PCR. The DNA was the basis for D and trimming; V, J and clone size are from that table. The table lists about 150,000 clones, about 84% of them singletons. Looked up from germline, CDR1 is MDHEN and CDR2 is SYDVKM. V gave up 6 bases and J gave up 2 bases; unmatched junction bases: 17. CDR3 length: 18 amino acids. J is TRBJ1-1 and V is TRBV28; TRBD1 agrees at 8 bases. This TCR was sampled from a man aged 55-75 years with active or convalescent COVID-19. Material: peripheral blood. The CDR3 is CASRLLRTKGQENTEAFF. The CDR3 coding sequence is TGTGCCAGCAGACTACTCCGGACCAAGGGACAGGAAAACACTGAAGCTTTCTTT.